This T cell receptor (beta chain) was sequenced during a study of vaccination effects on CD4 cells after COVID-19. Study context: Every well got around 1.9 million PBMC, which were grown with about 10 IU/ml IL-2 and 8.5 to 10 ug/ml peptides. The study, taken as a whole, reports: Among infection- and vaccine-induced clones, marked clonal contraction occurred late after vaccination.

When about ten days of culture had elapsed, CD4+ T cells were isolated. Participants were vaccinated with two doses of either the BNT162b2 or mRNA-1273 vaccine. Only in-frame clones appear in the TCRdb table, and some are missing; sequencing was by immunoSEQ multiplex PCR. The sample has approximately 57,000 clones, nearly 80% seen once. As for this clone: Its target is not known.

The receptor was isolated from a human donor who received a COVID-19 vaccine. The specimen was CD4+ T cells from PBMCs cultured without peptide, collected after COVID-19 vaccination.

The CDR3 DNA reads TGTGCCAGCAGCTTAGTGCGTTGGGGACAGGGGAACACTGAAGCTTTCTTT. The encoded protein is CASSLVRWGQGNTEAFF. The genes are TRBV7-8 and TRBJ1-1; 9 bases are a match to TRBD1. Germline V gives CDR1 SGHVS, CDR2 FQNEAQ. The CDR3 runs to 17 residues. Trimming took 1 base from V and 1 from J; bases not matched to a gene: 7.